This T cell receptor (beta chain) was profiled in a study of blood T cell repertoires in COVID-19. Across the whole study: Spain, Italy and the United States supplied samples that represented acute and convalescent COVID-19.

Participants, about 18 to 100 years old, spanned around 25 US areas. Participants' reported clinical history set cohort assignment. TCRdb's table, derived via immunoSEQ multiplex PCR, lists solely in-frame clones and lacks some. The sample carries approximately 500,000 clones, roughly 90% recorded once. The sample consisted of PBMCs or T cells enriched from blood (not recorded which). The sequence was collected from a woman between 40 and 50 years old who had recovered from COVID-19.

The CDR3 nucleotides read TGTGCCAGTAGTTTGGGGAGCATTGGGAACACCATATATTTT. Its translation is CASSLGSIGNTIYF. The chain uses TRBV19 and TRBJ1-3; no definite D call. V was trimmed by 5 bases and J by 7 bases, leaving 15 bases between them. Germline-derived CDR1 and CDR2 are LNHDA and SQIVND (reference sequence). CDR3 size: 14 residues.